Below, 30 T cell receptor beta chains from the same sample are listed, as sequenced in a study of Ad26.COV2.S vaccination and SARS-CoV-2 variants. TCRdb's table, derived via immunoSEQ multiplex PCR, lists solely in-frame clones and lacks some. The data contain a few hundred thousand clones, about 90% of them singletons. Sample treatment: over 15 received Ad26.COV2.S at low or high dose, single or two shots; about 5 received placebo; per-sample allocation not given. Samples were taken on day 63 after the first vaccine or placebo injection. The source material was peripheral blood, sampled in a trial of Ad26.COV2.S vaccine versus placebo. The origin of the receptors is a person aged 18 to 59 who received the Ad26.COV2.S COVID-19 vaccine or a placebo.

The chain couples TRBV7-2 to TRBJ2-7; 9 bases are a match to TRBD1. The germline V gene has CDR1 SGHTA and CDR2 FQGNSA. V trimming: 5 bases; J trimming: 4 bases; junction bases outside the gene matches: 3. This CDR3 has 13 amino acids. CDR3 sequence reads: CASSTGGGYEQYF. CDR3 coding DNA: TGTGCCAGCAGCACAGGGGGCGGGTACGAGCAGTACTTC.

The chain links TRBV6-1 to TRBJ2-5; tentatively, D is TRBD2 (5 bases). Germline-derived CDR1 and CDR2 are MNHNS and SASEGT. Deletions cut 3 bases from V and 5 bases from J, with 16 bases between. This CDR3 is built from 15 residues. The CDR3 here is CASSDTLGEWETQYF. CDR3 in DNA: TGTGCCAGCAGTGATACCCTCGGGGAGTGGGAGACCCAGTACTTC.

The chain is built from TRBV19 and TRBJ1-2; D is perhaps TRBD1 (5 bases). Germline CDR1 reads LNHDA; CDR2 reads SQIVND (reference sequence). The CDR3 loop spans 12 amino acids. The V gene lost 3 bases and the J gene lost 8 bases, with 10 bases spanning the gap. CDR3: CASSIQGKGYTF. The CDR3 bases are TGTGCCAGTAGTATCCAGGGAAAGGGCTACACCTTC.

This clone was counted a single time. This chain joins TRBV5-5 and TRBJ2-7; D remains ambiguous. V dropped 0 bases and J dropped 0 bases, with 13 bases sitting between them. CDR3 length: 16 amino acids. CDR1 and CDR2 (germline): SGHKS, YYEKEE (reference sequence). CDR3 bases: TGTGCCAGCAGCTTGGTGTCCATCCGGCACTCCTACGAGCAGTACTTC. It yields the protein CASSLVSIRHSYEQYF. Supplemented by reference TRBV5-5 and TRBJ2-7, the full variable domain reads DAGVTQSPTHLIKTRGQQVTLRCSPISGHKSVSWYQQVLGQGPQFIFQYYEKEERGRGNFPDRFSARQFPNYSSELNVNALLLGDSALYLCASSLVSIRHSYEQYFGPGTRLTVT.

The gene calls are TRBV6-5 and TRBJ1-1, with TRBD1 as a possible D gene (5 bases). This CDR3 has 14 residues. V lost 6 bases, J lost 1 base, and 12 bases lay in between. Germline CDR1 and CDR2: MNHEY and SVGAGI. As DNA, the CDR3 is TGTGCCAGCAGGGGGGGGAGACAGAACACTGAAGCTTTCTTT. Translating it yields CASRGGRQNTEAFF.

The V and J genes are TRBV27 and TRBJ1-2; D unresolved. Germline lookup yields CDR1 MNHEY and CDR2 SMNVEV (reference sequence). The V gene lost 5 bases and the J gene lost 3 bases, with 10 bases spanning the gap. The CDR3 consists of 13 residues. CDR3 residues: CASSPYWDYGYTF. For the CDR3, the DNA is TGTGCCAGCAGTCCCTATTGGGACTATGGCTACACCTTC.

CDR3 nucleotides: TGCGCCAGCAGCTTGGAGGGGGCACCTATAATGAACACTGAAGCTTTCTTT. Translating it yields CASSLEGAPIMNTEAFF. The genes are TRBV5-1 and TRBJ1-1, with 7 bases lining up with TRBD1. The J segment lost 0 bases and the V segment lost 0 bases, leaving 8 bases of the junction unmatched. The V gene's germline CDR1 is SGHRS and CDR2 YFSETQ. The CDR3 is 17 residues long.

This chain connects TRBV9 to TRBJ1-1; D ambiguous. The ends were cut back, 0 bases at V and 4 bases at J, with 4 bases in the middle. The CDR3 spans 12 residues. CDR1 SGDLS and CDR2 YYNGEE come from the germline V gene. This CDR3 reads CASSVGGTEAFF. CDR3 DNA: TGTGCCAGCAGCGTAGGCGGCACTGAAGCTTTCTTT.

J is TRBJ1-3 and V is TRBV14; D is ambiguous. The CDR3 has 15 amino acids. V shed 1 base and J shed 0 bases, with 7 bases lying between them. Germline-derived CDR1 and CDR2 are SGHDN and FVKESK. DNA of the CDR3: TGTGCCAGCAGCCAAGGTGTCAGCTCTGGAAACACCATATATTTT. It specifies CASSQGVSSGNTIYF.

CDR3 protein: CASRIGTGGPETQYF. The CDR3 DNA is TGTGCCAGCAGGATTGGGACAGGGGGACCCGAGACCCAGTACTTC. J is TRBJ2-5 and V is TRBV6-5; 11 bases map to TRBD1. The V segment lost 6 bases and the J segment 5 bases; nucleotides outside the gene matches: 8. The germline gives CDR1 MNHEY, CDR2 SVGAGI. The CDR3 is 15 residues long.

V usage is TRBV21-1 and J usage is TRBJ2-4; the DNA was not used to check the table's D call, TRBD1. TRBV21-1 is a pseudogene locus. The CDR3 totals 18 residues. The CDR3, as DNA: TGTGCCAGCAGCAAGGGCCACCCGGGACATCCGGCCAAAAACATTCAGTACTTC. This gives the protein CASSKGHPGHPAKNIQYF.

V gene TRBV18 combines with J gene TRBJ1-5; TRBD1 aligns across 7 bases. There are 14 residues in the CDR3. V trimming: 2 bases; J trimming: 6 bases; junction bases outside the gene matches: 4. From germline, CDR1 is KGHSH and CDR2 LQKENI. The CDR3 protein is CASSPVEGAQPQHF. The DNA of the CDR3 is TGTGCCAGCTCACCAGTGGAGGGGGCTCAGCCCCAGCATTTT.

This rearrangement joins TRBV27 to TRBJ1-1, with D maybe TRBD1 (5 bases). The CDR3 spans 13 residues. Trimming stripped 4 bases from V and 5 bases from J, with 11 bases between. Germline V gives CDR1 MNHEY, CDR2 SMNVEV (reference sequence). CDR3 loop: CASSSQGWTEAFF. In DNA form, the CDR3 reads TGTGCCAGCAGTTCCCAGGGTTGGACTGAAGCTTTCTTT.

The CDR3 sequence: CATSESGGYNEQFF. Written as DNA, the CDR3 is TGTGCCACCAGTGAGTCAGGGGGCTACAATGAGCAGTTCTTC. This sequence joins TRBV24-1 and TRBJ2-1, with 7 bases lining up with TRBD1. The CDR3 is 14 amino acids. The junction had 2 bases not matched to a gene; V was cut back by 4 bases and J by 3 bases. Germline V gives CDR1 KGHDR, CDR2 SFDVKD.

The rearrangement links TRBV4-1 to TRBJ2-7; tentatively, D is TRBD1 (5 bases). The CDR3 loop spans 16 amino acids. CDR1 is MGHRA and CDR2 is YSYEKL in the germline V gene. The ends were cut back, 1 base at V and 9 bases at J, with 22 bases in the middle. CDR3 sequence reads: CASSQVGQDKAPRQYF. CDR3 DNA: TGCGCCAGCAGCCAAGTAGGCCAGGACAAGGCTCCTAGGCAGTACTTC.

The chain couples TRBV7-3 to TRBJ1-2; D is unclear. V was pared by 1 base and J by 2 bases, with 5 bases between. CDR1 and CDR2 (germline): SGHTA, FQGTGA. CDR3 length: 13 residues. CDR3: CASSLIGNYGYTF. The DNA of the CDR3 is TGTGCCAGCAGCTTAATAGGGAACTATGGCTACACCTTC.

J is TRBJ1-1 and V is TRBV6-5, with 9 positions matching TRBD1. The germline CDR1 and CDR2 sequences are MNHEY and SVGAGI. Trimming at V came to 4 bases and at J to 5 bases, leaving 5 bases not matched to a gene. The CDR3 spans 14 residues. The DNA of the CDR3 is TGTGCCAGCAGTTCCTGGACAGGGGAGACTGAAGCTTTCTTT. Its translation: CASSSWTGETEAFF.

The chain is built from TRBV18 and TRBJ1-1; D gene ambiguous. The CDR3 consists of 15 residues. Germline CDR1 is KGHSH and CDR2 is LQKENI. The ends were cut back, 0 bases at V and 8 bases at J, with 16 bases in the middle. CDR3: CASSPPGLATKEAFF. The CDR3 DNA is TGTGCCAGCTCACCACCAGGACTGGCGACGAAGGAAGCTTTCTTT.

The genes are TRBV6-5 and TRBJ2-5; D gene ambiguous. Trimming stripped 2 bases from V and 0 bases from J, with 7 bases between. The CDR3 has 14 amino acids. The V gene's germline CDR1 is MNHEY and CDR2 SVGAGI. The CDR3 DNA is TGTGCCAGCAGTTACAACGGGTACCAAGAGACCCAGTACTTC. This sequence encodes CASSYNGYQETQYF.

This clone was detected once. The chain uses TRBV27 and TRBJ2-7; 9 positions match TRBD1. V shed 6 bases and J 5 bases; nucleotides not matched to a gene: 8. CDR3 length: 14 residues. CDR1 and CDR2 (germline): MNHEY, SMNVEV (reference sequence). The DNA for the CDR3 is TGTGCCAGCAGCTACGGGACAGGGAAGCACGAGCAGTACTTC. It encodes CASSYGTGKHEQYF.

This chain joins TRBV5-5 and TRBJ1-1; D uncertain. This CDR3 comprises 14 residues. Germline CDR1 SGHKS, CDR2 YYEKEE (reference sequence). Trimming stripped 1 base from V and 5 bases from J, with 12 bases between. The CDR3 loop is CASSLYGSGTEAFF. The CDR3 nucleotides read TGTGCCAGCAGCTTGTACGGTAGTGGGACTGAAGCTTTCTTT.

The chain uses TRBV27 and TRBJ2-5; D ambiguous. Trimming cost V 7 bases and J 5 bases, with 14 bases left between them. The CDR3 has 13 residues. The germline gives CDR1 MNHEY, CDR2 SMNVEV (reference sequence). The CDR3 sequence: CASKLWSGETQYF. The CDR3, as DNA: TGTGCCAGCAAGTTGTGGTCTGGTGAGACCCAGTACTTC.

The DNA of the CDR3 is TGTGCCAGCAGTTCAGGGGGGGCGGAGGGTTACAATGAGCAGTTCTTC. It encodes CASSSGGAEGYNEQFF. This chain joins TRBV6-5 and TRBJ2-1; the D call may be TRBD1 or TRBD2 (7 bases each). This CDR3 has 16 amino acids. From germline, CDR1 is MNHEY and CDR2 SVGAGI. Trimming took off 4 bases at V and 4 bases at J, with 17 bases between the two ends.

The chain couples TRBV5-4 to TRBJ2-1; no clear D gene. The CDR3 sequence is 11 residues long. V lost 4 bases, J lost 4 bases, and 3 bases lay in between. Germline V gene lookup returns CDR1 SGHNT and CDR2 YYREEE (reference sequence). The CDR3 DNA is TGTGCCAGCAGCAATTACAATGAGCAGTTCTTC. Translation: CASSNYNEQFF.

The CDR3 nucleotides are TGCAGCGTTGGTGGAGGGCACGGGGAGCTGTTTTTT. Translation: CSVGGGHGELFF. J is TRBJ2-2 and V is TRBV29-1; D perhaps matches TRBD2 (6 bases). The CDR3 loop spans 12 amino acids. CDR1 and CDR2 (germline): SQVTM, ANQGSEA. Trimming removed 4 bases at V and 7 bases at J, with 10 bases between.

CDR3 region: CASSLGTGDGYTF. The CDR3 DNA reads as TGTGCCAGCAGCCTCGGGACAGGGGACGGCTACACCTTC. V gene TRBV12-3 or TRBV12-4 combines with J gene TRBJ1-2, with 10 bases lining up with TRBD1. V lost 6 bases, J lost 8 bases, and 6 bases stayed unmatched. The CDR3 contains 13 residues.

The V call is TRBV7-9, the J call TRBJ1-2, with D unclear. The V and J ends lost 3 bases and 11 bases respectively, with 10 bases between them. The CDR3 sequence is 11 residues long. CDR1 SEHNR and CDR2 FQNEAQ come from the germline V gene (reference sequence). CDR3 DNA: TGTGCCAGCAGCTTGGACGGATCGTACACCTTC. Its protein is CASSLDGSYTF.

The chain has TRBV5-1 and TRBJ2-7; the match to TRBD1 covers 7 bases. This CDR3 is built from 14 residues. Per the germline V gene, CDR1 is SGHRS and CDR2 is YFSETQ. Trimming at V came to 2 bases and at J to 2 bases, leaving 4 bases not matched to a gene. The CDR3 loop is CASSFYDRAYEQYF. In DNA form, the CDR3 reads TGCGCCAGCAGCTTTTACGACAGGGCCTACGAGCAGTACTTC.

The V call is TRBV10-3, the J call TRBJ1-4; TRBD1 agrees at 8 bases. CDR1 is ENHRY, CDR2 SYGVKD, per germline. CDR3 size: 13 residues. Trimming cost V 6 bases and J 4 bases; bases outside gene matches: 1. The CDR3 reads CAISDRGNEKLFF. The CDR3 nucleotides read TGTGCCATCAGCGACAGGGGTAATGAAAAACTGTTTTTT.

The chain employs TRBV7-8 and TRBJ2-7, with 10 nucleotides matching TRBD2. This CDR3 region has 16 residues. V shed 2 bases and J 4 bases; nucleotides not matched to a gene: 8. CDR1 is SGHVS and CDR2 is FQNEAQ in the germline V gene. DNA for the CDR3: TGTGCCAGCAGCTTATATGGTAGCGGGGGGACTTACGAGCAGTACTTC. Its translation: CASSLYGSGGTYEQYF.